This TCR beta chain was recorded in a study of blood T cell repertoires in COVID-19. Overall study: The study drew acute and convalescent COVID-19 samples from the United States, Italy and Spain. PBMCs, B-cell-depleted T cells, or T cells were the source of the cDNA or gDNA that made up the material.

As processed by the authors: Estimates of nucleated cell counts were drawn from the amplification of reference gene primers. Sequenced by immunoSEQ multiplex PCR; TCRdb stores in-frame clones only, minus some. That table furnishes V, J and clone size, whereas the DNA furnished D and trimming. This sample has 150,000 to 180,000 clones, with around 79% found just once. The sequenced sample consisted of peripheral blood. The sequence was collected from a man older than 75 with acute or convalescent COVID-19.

CDR3 protein: CASSPGSYNEQFF. CDR3 nucleotide sequence: TGTGCCAGCAGCCCCGGCTCCTACAATGAGCAGTTCTTC. V and J are TRBV5-4 and TRBJ2-1, with no clear D. The V end lost 4 bases, the J end lost 0 bases, and 5 bases lay between the germline ends. Germline CDR1 is SGHNT and CDR2 is YYREEE (reference sequence). The CDR3 extends over 13 amino acids.